This T cell receptor (beta chain) stems from a study of cytomegalovirus exposure and HLA in healthy donors. Whole-study results and caveats: Among immune exposure information, only CMV serostatus was available. An Asian-associated ancestry cluster reportedly showed fewer N-insertions than the approximately 670-donor mean in a later analysis. As confirmed in vitro, three CMV-associated chains were specific for CMV antigens. Researchers left out some V segments, among them TRBV6-2 and TRBV6-3, as indistinguishable.

CDR1 and CDR2 (germline): SSHAT, FNYEAQ (reference sequence). The CDR3 runs to 15 residues. PCR amplification relied on 60 Vbeta primers (plus 13 Jbeta primers). The protocol was immunoSEQ multiplex PCR, while the TCRdb copy is restricted to in-frame clones and leaves out a portion. Of around 210,000 clones in the sample, around 78% were seen once. Details on this clone: Its target is not known. The junction and the germline gene differ at one end; a read error may be behind it.

The J gene is TRBJ2-1, the V gene TRBV7-7; TRBD2 aligns across 11 bases. Material for sequencing was PBMCs. This sequence was found in a boy between 10 and 17 years old in good health and CMV-seronegative. DNA of the CDR3: TGTGCTAGCAGCCGACTAGCGGGGCCCTACAATGAGCAGTTCTTC. Its translation is CASSRLAGPYNEQFF.